This T cell receptor (beta chain) was recovered during a study of T cell responses to AZD1222 COVID-19 vaccine. Here immunoSEQ multiplex PCR was the method, and the copy in TCRdb shows in-frame clones only, minus some. The sample consists of about 180,000 clones, roughly 89% of them appearing once. Study results and caveats: A mostly white British donor set with more females was recruited, and clonal diversity was possibly underestimated.

Worth noting for this clone: Its antigen is currently unknown.

The sequenced sample was peripheral blood, obtained on day 0 of AZD1222 vaccination. The receptor was isolated from an adult in good health.

The CDR3 DNA sequence: TGTGCCAGCAGTTTACGCAAGATCCCCTACGAGCAGTACTTC. It specifies CASSLRKIPYEQYF. The chain links TRBV28 to TRBJ2-7, with no clear D. The germline V gene encodes CDR1 MDHEN and CDR2 SYDVKM. Trimming left V 2 bases short and J 2 bases short, with 10 bases between. This CDR3 has 14 amino acids.